This entry features one T cell receptor beta chain sequence. These data come from a study of technical replicates of blood from four donors. Only in-frame clones appear in the TCRdb table, and some are missing; sequencing was by immunoSEQ multiplex PCR. In the table there are fewer than 90,000 clones, 94% of which are singletons. This CDR3 spans 15 amino acids. V lost 0 bases to trimming and J lost 4 bases; unmatched junction nucleotides: 2. The germline CDR1 and CDR2 sequences are SGHRS and YFSETQ. The chain is built from TRBV5-1 and TRBJ1-5, with TRBD1 matching 9 bases. Sequenced input: T cells isolated from PBMCs. The receptor comes from a human donor in good health. DNA for the CDR3: TGCGCCAGCAGCTTGGGGACAGGGGAAAATCAGCCCCAGCATTTT. Its protein is CASSLGTGENQPQHF.